This is a list of T cell receptor beta chains from one sample in a study of identifying expanded T cells in peripheral blood. Produced via immunoSEQ multiplex PCR; TCRdb's table is partial and in-frame only. The profile shows about 52,000 clones, around 82% of them singletons. Sequenced: blood. The receptors originated from a person between 18 and 70 years old in good health. Each CDR3 is given with its conserved first and last residue. A D gene is named only where the DNA matches it firmly. For some rows the clone size is stated as once, few or many, or as a class when expanded; others skip it.

CASSSFRGAGELFF,TGTGCCAGCAGCTCATTCAGGGGGGCCGGGGAGCTGTTTTTT,TRBV11-2,NA,TRBJ2-2,NA
CASSPKGGGVSYNEQFF,TGTGCCAGCAGCCCTAAGGGAGGGGGGGTATCCTACAATGAGCAGTTCTTC,TRBV27,once,TRBJ2-1,NA
CASSKGGSDSYEQYF,TGCGCCAGCAGCAAAGGGGGGAGCGATTCCTACGAGCAGTACTTC,TRBV5-1,NA,TRBJ2-7,NA
CSAPRRGGYTF,TGCAGTGCTCCCCGCCGAGGGGGCTACACCTTC,TRBV20-1,NA,TRBJ1-2,NA
CASSYGGNYEQYF,TGTGCCAGCAGTTACGGGGGCAACTACGAGCAGTACTTC,TRBV6-5,NA,TRBJ2-7,NA
CASSSPRGYTF,TGTGCCAGCAGTTCTCCACGTGGCTACACCTTC,TRBV6-6,NA,TRBJ1-2,NA
CASSESSGGRAGETQYF,TGTGCCAGCAGTGAAAGTTCAGGCGGGAGGGCCGGAGAGACCCAGTACTTC,TRBV2,NA,TRBJ2-5,TRBD2
CASTKGGARKTDTQYF,TGTGCCAGCACCAAGGGAGGGGCCAGGAAGACAGATACGCAGTATTTT,TRBV27,NA,TRBJ2-3,TRBD2
CASSLSGSGGTEAFF,TGCGCCAGCAGCTTGTCGGGTTCCGGGGGCACTGAAGCTTTCTTT,TRBV5-1,NA,TRBJ1-1,NA
CASGVRQGADGELFF,TGTGCTAGTGGTGTGAGACAGGGGGCTGACGGGGAGCTGTTTTTT,TRBV12-5,NA,TRBJ2-2,TRBD1
CASSVGAQETQYF,TGTGCCAGCAGCGTCGGAGCCCAAGAGACCCAGTACTTC,TRBV5-4,NA,TRBJ2-5,NA
CASSPPIGQGQSSYNSPLHF,TGTGCCAGCTCACCACCGATCGGACAGGGACAGAGCTCCTATAATTCACCCCTCCACTTT,TRBV18,NA,TRBJ1-6,TRBD1
CASSFSGSPLEQYF,TGCGCCAGCAGCTTTAGCGGGAGCCCCCTTGAGCAGTACTTC,TRBV5-1,NA,TRBJ2-7,TRBD2
CASSAEGQRYNEQFF,TGTGCCAGCAGCGCCGAGGGGCAGAGATACAATGAGCAGTTCTTC,TRBV9,NA,TRBJ2-1,NA
CASSAGASQETQYF,TGTGCCAGCAGCGCAGGGGCGTCACAAGAGACCCAGTACTTC,TRBV4-2,NA,TRBJ2-5,NA
CASSGMTQGYGYTF,TGTGCCAGTAGTGGCATGACACAGGGCTATGGCTACACCTTC,TRBV19,few,TRBJ1-2,NA
CASSLSGNMNTEAFF,TGTGCCAGCAGTTTATCGGGCAACATGAACACTGAAGCTTTCTTT,TRBV27,NA,TRBJ1-1,NA
CASSADRGQGETQYF,TGTGCCAGCAGCGCTGACAGGGGCCAAGGGGAGACCCAGTACTTC,TRBV5-4,NA,TRBJ2-5,TRBD1
CASSPTASKWADYGYTF,TGCGCCAGCAGCCCGACGGCGAGTAAATGGGCTGACTATGGCTACACCTTC,TRBV4-1,NA,TRBJ1-2,NA
CASSFLLAGTSRETGELFF,TGTGCCAGCAGTTTTTTACTAGCGGGGACCAGCAGGGAGACCGGGGAGCTGTTTTTT,TRBV27,NA,TRBJ2-2,TRBD2
CANLGTGARGKQFF,TGTGCCAACCTTGGGACAGGGGCGAGGGGAAAGCAGTTCTTC,TRBV6-4,NA,TRBJ2-1,TRBD1
CASSGTGTGAYEQYF,TGTGCCAGCAGTGGTACCGGGACAGGGGCCTACGAGCAGTACTTC,TRBV6-1,once,TRBJ2-7,TRBD1
CAISESLLWDANNEQFF,TGTGCCATCAGTGAATCCCTCCTCTGGGACGCAAACAATGAGCAGTTCTTC,TRBV10-3,NA,TRBJ2-1,NA
CASSSIGTGGPNEKLFF,TGTGCCAGCAGCTCGATAGGGACAGGGGGACCTAATGAAAAACTGTTTTTT,TRBV7-2,NA,TRBJ1-4,TRBD1